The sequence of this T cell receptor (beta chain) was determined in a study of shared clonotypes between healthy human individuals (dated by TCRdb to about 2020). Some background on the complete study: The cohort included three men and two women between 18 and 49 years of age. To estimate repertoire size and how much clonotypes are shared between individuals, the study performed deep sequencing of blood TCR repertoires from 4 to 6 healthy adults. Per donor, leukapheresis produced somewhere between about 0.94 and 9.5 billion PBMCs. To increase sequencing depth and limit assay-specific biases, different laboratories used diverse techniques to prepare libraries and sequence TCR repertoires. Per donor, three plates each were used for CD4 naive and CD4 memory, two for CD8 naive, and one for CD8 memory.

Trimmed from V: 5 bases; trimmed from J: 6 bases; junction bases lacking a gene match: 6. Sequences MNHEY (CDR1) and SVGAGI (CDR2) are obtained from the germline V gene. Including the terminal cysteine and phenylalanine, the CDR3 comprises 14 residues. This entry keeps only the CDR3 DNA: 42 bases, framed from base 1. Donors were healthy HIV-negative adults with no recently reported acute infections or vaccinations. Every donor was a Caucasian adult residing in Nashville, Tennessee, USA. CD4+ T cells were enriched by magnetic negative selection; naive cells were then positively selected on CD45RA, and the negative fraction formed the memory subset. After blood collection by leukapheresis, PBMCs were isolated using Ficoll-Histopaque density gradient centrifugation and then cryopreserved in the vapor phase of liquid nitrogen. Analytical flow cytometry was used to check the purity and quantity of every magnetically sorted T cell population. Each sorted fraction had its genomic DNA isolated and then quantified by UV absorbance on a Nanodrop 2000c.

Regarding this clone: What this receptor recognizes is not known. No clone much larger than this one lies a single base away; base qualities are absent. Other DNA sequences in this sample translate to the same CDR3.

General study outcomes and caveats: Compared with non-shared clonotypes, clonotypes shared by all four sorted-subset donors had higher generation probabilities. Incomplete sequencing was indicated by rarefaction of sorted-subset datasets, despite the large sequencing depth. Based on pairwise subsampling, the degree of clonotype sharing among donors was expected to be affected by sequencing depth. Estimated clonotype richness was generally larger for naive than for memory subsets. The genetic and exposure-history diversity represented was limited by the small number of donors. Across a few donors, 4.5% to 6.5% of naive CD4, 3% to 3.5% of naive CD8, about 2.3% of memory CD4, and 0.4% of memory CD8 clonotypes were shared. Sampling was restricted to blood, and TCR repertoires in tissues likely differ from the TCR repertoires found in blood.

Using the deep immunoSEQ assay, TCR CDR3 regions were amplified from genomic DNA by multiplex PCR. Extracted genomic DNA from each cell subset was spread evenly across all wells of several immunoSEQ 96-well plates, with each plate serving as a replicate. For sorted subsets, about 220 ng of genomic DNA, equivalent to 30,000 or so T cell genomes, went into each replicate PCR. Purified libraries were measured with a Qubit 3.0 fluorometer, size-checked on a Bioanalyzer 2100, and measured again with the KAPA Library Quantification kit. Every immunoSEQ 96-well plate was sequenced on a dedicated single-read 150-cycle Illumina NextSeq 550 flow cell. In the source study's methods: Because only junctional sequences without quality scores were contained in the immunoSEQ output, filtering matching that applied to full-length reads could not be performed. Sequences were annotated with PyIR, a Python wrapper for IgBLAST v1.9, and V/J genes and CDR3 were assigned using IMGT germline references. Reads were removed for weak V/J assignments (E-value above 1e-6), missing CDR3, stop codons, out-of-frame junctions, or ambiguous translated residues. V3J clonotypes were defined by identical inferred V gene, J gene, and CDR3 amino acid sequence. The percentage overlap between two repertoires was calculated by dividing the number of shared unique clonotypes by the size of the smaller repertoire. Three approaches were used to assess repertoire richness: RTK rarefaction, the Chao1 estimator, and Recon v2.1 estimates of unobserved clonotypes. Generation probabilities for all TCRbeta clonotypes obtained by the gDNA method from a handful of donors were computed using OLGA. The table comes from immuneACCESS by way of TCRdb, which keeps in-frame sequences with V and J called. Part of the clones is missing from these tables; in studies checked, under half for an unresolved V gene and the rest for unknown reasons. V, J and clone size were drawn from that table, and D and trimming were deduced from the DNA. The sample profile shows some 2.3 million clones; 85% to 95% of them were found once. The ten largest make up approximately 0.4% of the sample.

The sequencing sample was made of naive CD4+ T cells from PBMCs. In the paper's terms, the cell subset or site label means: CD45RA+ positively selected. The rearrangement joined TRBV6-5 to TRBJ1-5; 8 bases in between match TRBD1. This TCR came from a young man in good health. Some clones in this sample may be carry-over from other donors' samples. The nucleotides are TGTGCCAGCAGTACTGGACAGGGCGGTCAGCCCCAGCATTTT. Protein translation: CASSTGQGGQPQHF.